This T cell receptor beta chain emerged from a study of human T cells and chemical hapten exposure. Study-wide background: Among samples, TCR yields varied mainly because of small differences in pooled library volume.

The library attached unique molecular identifiers to individual cDNA molecules. Under the authors' procedure: Over 95,000 TCRs per sample was the median, with a range of roughly 23,224 to 690,600. TCRdb re-called the RACE reads with MiXCR, one entry per CDR3 protein. The authors' filters were not applied to this entry. The sample carries 60,000 to 80,000 distinct CDR3 sequences, 6% to 7% recorded once. General study results and limits: With regard to DPC sensitization, TCRs above 1 in 1000 frequency did not change.

This clonotype appeared a few times. Its antigen is unknown. An end of the junction does not agree with germline; a read error may underlie this. The CDR3 totals 13 residues. Germline V gene lookup returns CDR1 DFQATT and CDR2 SNEGSKA (reference sequence). The time point is: healthy volunteer bleed at 6 weeks. The study extracted total RNA from unfractionated whole blood. Source material: whole blood. This TCR derives from a female donor in good health. Some clones in this sample may be carry-over from other donors' samples. The V and J genes are TRBV20-1 and TRBJ2-5, with 7 bases aligning to TRBD1. The CDR3 DNA reads as TGCAGTGCGAGAGGACAGGTCCAAGAGACCCAGTACTTC. This translates into CSARGQVQETQYF.